This T cell receptor beta chain is from a study of blood T cell repertoires in COVID-19. About the study: Samples of COVID-19 (acute and convalescent) were obtained from the United States, Italy and Spain.

Clinical histories supplied by participants themselves formed the basis of cohort assignment. Germline loops: CDR1 SGHRS, CDR2 YFSETQ. V lost 1 base, J lost 4 bases, and 7 bases stayed unmatched. This CDR3 has 16 residues. The assay was immunoSEQ multiplex PCR, and TCRdb's table has in-frame clones only and misses some. The table shows 350,000 to 450,000 clones, with roughly nine tenths occurring only once. Sequences were obtained from PBMCs or T cells enriched from blood (not recorded which). The chain recombines TRBV5-1 with TRBJ2-5, with 10 bases identical to TRBD2. The source of this sequence is a man aged 25-45 years who had recovered from COVID-19. DNA for the CDR3: TGCGCCAGCAGCTTGAGCGGGAGGGCCAAGGGAGAGACCCAGTACTTC. Translated: CASSLSGRAKGETQYF. The entire variable domain, with the rest obtained from reference TRBV5-1 and TRBJ2-5, is as follows: KAGVTQTPRYLIKTRGQQVTLSCSPISGHRSVSWYQQTPGQGLQFLFEYFSETQRNKGNFPGRFSGRQFSNSRSEMNVSTLELGDSALYLCASSLSGRAKGETQYFGPGTRLLVL.